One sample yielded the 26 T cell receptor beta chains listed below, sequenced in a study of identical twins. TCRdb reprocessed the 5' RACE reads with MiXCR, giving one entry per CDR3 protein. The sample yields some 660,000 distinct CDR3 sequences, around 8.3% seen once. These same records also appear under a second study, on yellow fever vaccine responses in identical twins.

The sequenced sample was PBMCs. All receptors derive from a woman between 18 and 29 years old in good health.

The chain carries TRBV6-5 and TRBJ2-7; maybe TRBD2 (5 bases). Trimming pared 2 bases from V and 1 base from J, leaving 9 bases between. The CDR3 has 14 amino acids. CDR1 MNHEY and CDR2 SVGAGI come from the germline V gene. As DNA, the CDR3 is TGTGCCAGCAGTTACACCCCGGGGTCCTACGAGCAGTACTTC. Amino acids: CASSYTPGSYEQYF.

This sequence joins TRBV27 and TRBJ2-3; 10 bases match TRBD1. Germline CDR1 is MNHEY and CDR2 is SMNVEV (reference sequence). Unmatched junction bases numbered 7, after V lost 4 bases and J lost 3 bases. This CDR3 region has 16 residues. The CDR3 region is CASSSQTGGVTDTQYF. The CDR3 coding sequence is TGTGCCAGCAGTTCACAGACAGGGGGCGTGACAGATACGCAGTATTTT.

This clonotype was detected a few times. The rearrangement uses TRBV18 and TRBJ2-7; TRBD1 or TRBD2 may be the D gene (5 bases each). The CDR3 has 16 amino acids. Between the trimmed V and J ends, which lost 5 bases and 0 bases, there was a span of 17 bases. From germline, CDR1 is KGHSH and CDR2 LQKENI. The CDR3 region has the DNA TGTGCCAGCTCAGCCGGGGCCAGCTCATACTCCTACGAGCAGTACTTC. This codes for CASSAGASSYSYEQYF.

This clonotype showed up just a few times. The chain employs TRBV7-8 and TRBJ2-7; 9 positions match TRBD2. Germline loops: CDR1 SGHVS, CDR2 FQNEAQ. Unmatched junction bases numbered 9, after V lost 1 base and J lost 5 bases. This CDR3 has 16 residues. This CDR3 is CASSLVAASGDHEQYF. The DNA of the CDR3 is TGTGCCAGCAGCTTAGTAGCGGCTAGCGGGGACCACGAGCAGTACTTC. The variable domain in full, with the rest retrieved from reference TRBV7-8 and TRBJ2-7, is GAGVSQSPRYKVAKRGQDVALRCDPISGHVSLFWYQQALGQGPEFLTYFQNEAQLDKSGLPSDRFFAERPEGSVSTLKIQRTQQEDSAVYLCASSLVAASGDHEQYFGPGTRLTVT.

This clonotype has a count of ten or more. CDR3 DNA: TGTGCCAGCAGCCAACTAGACCCGGGACAGGGGAAGTTCTTC. Translated, it gives CASSQLDPGQGKFF. The V and J genes are TRBV28 and TRBJ2-1; 10 bases agree with TRBD1. CDR3 length equals 14 residues. CDR1 is MDHEN, CDR2 SYDVKM, per germline. J was trimmed by 14 bases and V by 6 bases; bases with no gene match: 13.

The CDR3 bases are TGTGCCAGCAGCTTGGATAGGGGGCATCAGTACTTC. This translates into CASSLDRGHQYF. The rearrangement joins TRBV7-2 to TRBJ2-7; 7 bases are a match to TRBD1. CDR3 size: 12 residues. From germline, CDR1 is SGHTA and CDR2 FQGNSA. Unmatched junction bases numbered 6, after V lost 3 bases and J lost 10 bases.

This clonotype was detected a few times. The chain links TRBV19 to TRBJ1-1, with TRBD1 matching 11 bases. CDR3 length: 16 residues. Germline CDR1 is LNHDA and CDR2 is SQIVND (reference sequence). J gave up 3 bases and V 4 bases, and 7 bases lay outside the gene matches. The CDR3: CASSTRDRGFDTEAFF. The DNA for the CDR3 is TGTGCCAGTAGTACCCGGGACAGGGGGTTCGACACTGAAGCTTTCTTT.

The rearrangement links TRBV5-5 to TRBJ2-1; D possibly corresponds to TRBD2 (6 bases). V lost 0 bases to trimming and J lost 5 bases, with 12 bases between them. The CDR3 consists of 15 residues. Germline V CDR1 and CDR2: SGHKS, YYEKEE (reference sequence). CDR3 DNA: TGTGCCAGCAGCTTGGTTGCGGGAAGGAACAATGAGCAGTTCTTC. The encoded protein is CASSLVAGRNNEQFF.

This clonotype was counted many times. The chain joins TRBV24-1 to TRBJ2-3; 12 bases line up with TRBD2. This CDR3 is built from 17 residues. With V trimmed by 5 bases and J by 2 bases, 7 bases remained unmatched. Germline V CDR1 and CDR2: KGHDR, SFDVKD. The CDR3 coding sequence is TGTGCCACCAGTGTTCCCGGACTAGCGGGAACCACAGATACGCAGTATTTT. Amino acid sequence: CATSVPGLAGTTDTQYF.

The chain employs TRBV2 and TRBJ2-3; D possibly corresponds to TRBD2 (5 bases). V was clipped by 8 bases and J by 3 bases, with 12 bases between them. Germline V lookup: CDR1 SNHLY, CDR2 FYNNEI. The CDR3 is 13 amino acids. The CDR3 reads CASGSRSTDTQYF. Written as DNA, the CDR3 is TGTGCCAGCGGGAGTAGAAGTACAGATACGCAGTATTTT.

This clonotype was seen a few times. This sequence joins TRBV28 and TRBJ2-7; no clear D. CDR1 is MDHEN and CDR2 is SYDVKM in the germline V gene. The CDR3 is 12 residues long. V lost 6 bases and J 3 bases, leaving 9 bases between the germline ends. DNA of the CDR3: TGTGCCAGCAGCACCCCTCTCTACGAGCAGTACTTC. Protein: CASSTPLYEQYF.

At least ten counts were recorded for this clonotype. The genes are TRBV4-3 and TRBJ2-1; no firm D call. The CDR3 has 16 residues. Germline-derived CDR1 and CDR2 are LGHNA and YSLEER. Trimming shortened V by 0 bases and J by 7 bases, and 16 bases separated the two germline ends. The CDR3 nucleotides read TGCGCCAGCAGCCAAGATCATTCCAGTAAAATTAATGAGCAGTTCTTC. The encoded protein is CASSQDHSSKINEQFF.

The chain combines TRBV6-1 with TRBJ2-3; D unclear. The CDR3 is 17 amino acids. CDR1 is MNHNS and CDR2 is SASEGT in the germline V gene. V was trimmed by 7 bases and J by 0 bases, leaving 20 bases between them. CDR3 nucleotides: TGTGCCAGCATACGGCGTTACGGGCGTTCTAGCACAGATACGCAGTATTTT. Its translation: CASIRRYGRSSTDTQYF.

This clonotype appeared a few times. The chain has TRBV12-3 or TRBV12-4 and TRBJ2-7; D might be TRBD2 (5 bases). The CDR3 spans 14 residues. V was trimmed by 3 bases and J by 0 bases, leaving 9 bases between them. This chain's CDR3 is CASSFSADSYEQYF. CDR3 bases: TGTGCCAGCAGTTTCTCAGCGGACTCCTACGAGCAGTACTTC.

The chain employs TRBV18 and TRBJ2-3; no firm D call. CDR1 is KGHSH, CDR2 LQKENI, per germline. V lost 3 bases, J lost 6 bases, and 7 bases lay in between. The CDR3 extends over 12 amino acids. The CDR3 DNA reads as TGTGCCAGCTCACCCGAATCGGATACGCAGTATTTT. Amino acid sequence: CASSPESDTQYF.

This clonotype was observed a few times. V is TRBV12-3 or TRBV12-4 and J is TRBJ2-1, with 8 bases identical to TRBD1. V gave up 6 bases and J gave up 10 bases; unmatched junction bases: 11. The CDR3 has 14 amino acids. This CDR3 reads CASSLGQGGREQFF. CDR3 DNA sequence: TGTGCCAGCAGCCTTGGACAGGGAGGTCGGGAGCAGTTCTTC.

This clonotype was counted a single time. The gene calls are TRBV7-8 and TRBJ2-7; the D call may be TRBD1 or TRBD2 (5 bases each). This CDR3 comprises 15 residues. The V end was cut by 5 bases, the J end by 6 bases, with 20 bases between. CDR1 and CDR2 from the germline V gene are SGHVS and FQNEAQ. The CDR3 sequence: CASSGFRDRLLEQYF. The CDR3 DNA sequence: TGTGCCAGCAGCGGGTTCCGGGACCGCCTCCTCGAGCAGTACTTC.

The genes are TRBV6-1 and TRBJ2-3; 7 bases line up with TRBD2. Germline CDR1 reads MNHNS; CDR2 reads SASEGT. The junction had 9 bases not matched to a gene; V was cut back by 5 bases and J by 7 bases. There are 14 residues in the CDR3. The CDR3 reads CASSPAGLRNTQYF. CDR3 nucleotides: TGTGCCAGCAGTCCCGCGGGACTACGAAATACGCAGTATTTT.

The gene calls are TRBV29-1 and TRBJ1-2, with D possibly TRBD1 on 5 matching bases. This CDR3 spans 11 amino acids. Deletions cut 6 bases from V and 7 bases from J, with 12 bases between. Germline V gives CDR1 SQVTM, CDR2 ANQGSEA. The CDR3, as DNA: TGCAGCGTGGGGGAAACGGCTGGCTACACCTTC. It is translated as CSVGETAGYTF.

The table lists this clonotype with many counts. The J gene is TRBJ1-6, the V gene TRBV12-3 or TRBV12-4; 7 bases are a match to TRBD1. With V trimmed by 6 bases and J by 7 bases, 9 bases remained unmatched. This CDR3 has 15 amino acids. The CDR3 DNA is TGTGCCAGCAGGGATACAGGGGCTCGCAATTCACCCCTCCACTTT. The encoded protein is CASRDTGARNSPLHF.

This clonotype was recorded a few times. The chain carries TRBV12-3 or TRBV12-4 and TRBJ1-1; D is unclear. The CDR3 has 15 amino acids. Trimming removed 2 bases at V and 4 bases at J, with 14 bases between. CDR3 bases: TGTGCCAGCAGTTTATTCGCGGACTGGGCCACTGAAGCTTTCTTT. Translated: CASSLFADWATEAFF.

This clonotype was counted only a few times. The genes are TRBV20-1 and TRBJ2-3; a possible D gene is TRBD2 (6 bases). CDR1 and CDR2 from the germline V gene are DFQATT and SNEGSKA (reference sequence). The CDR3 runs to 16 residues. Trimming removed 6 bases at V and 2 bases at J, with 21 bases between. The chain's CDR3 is CSAARGVSGTTDTQYF. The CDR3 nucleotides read TGCAGTGCCGCTAGAGGCGTTAGCGGAACCACAGATACGCAGTATTTT.

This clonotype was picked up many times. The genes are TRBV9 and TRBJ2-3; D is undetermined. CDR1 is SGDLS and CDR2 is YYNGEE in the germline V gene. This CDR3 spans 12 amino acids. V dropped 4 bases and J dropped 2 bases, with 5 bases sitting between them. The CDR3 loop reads CASSLHTDTQYF. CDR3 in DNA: TGTGCCAGCAGCCTTCACACAGATACGCAGTATTTT.

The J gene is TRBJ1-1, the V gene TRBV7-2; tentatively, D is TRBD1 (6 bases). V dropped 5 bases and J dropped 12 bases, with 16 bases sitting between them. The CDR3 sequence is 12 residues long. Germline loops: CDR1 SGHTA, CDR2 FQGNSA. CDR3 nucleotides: TGTGCCAGCAGCCGACCAGGGGATCGACCTTTCTTT. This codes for CASSRPGDRPFF.

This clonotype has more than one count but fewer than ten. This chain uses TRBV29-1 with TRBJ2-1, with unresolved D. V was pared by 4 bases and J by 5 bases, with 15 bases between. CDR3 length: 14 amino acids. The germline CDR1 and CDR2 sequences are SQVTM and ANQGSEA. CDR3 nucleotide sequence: TGCAGCGTTGGTGGGCTTACGCTAAACAATGAGCAGTTCTTC. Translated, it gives CSVGGLTLNNEQFF.

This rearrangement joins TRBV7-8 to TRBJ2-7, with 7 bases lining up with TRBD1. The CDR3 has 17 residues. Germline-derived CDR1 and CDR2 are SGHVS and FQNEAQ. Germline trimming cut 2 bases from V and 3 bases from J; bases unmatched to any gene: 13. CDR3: CASSLPGKGQSGYEQYF. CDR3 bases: TGTGCCAGCAGCTTACCAGGAAAGGGACAGTCCGGCTACGAGCAGTACTTC.